This TCR beta chain was identified during a study of shared clonotypes between healthy human individuals (dated by TCRdb to about 2020). Regarding the research as a whole: Three men and a couple of women, aged 18 to 49 years, made up the cohort. For each donor, three plates each were used for CD4 naive and CD4 memory, two plates were used for CD8 naive, and one plate was used for CD8 memory. To estimate repertoire size and how much clonotypes are shared between individuals, the study performed deep sequencing of blood TCR repertoires from about five healthy adults. Libraries were prepared and TCR repertoires were sequenced by different laboratories using diverse techniques, in order to increase sequencing depth and limit assay-specific biases. Per donor, leukapheresis produced somewhere between about 0.9 and 9.5 billion PBMCs. The paper's findings and limits, for the study overall: Pairwise subsampling led to the expectation that sequencing depth would affect the degree of clonotype sharing among donors. Compared with non-shared clonotypes, clonotypes shared by all four sorted-subset donors had higher generation probabilities. Because the study included a small number of donors, the genetic and exposure-history diversity represented was limited. Rarefaction of sorted-subset datasets indicated incomplete sequencing despite the large sequencing depth. Naive subsets generally had larger estimated clonotype richness than memory subsets. Around 5.4% of naive CD4, 3.5% of naive CD8, approximately 2.2% of memory CD4, and 0.35% to 0.5% of memory CD8 clonotypes were shared across a few donors. Sampling was restricted to blood, and TCR repertoires in tissue are likely to differ from TCR repertoires in blood.

As concerns this clone: Which antigen it targets is not known. Per-base quality was not reported, and no clone a single base away is much larger than it.

Donors were healthy HIV-negative adults with no recently reported acute infections or vaccinations. Every donor was a Caucasian adult residing in Nashville, Tennessee, USA. Magnetic negative selection was used to enrich CD4+ T cells, after which naive cells were positively selected on CD45RA and the negative fraction became the memory subset. Blood was obtained by leukapheresis, after which PBMCs were separated by Ficoll-Histopaque density gradient centrifugation and cryopreserved in liquid nitrogen vapor phase. Analytical flow cytometry was used to check the purity and quantity of each magnetically sorted T cell population. Each sorted fraction had its genomic DNA isolated and then quantified by UV absorbance on a Nanodrop 2000c. TCR CDR3 regions were amplified from genomic DNA by multiplex PCR using the deep immunoSEQ assay. Genomic DNA extracted from each cell subset was distributed evenly over all wells of several immunoSEQ 96-well plates, and each plate served as one replicate. For sorted subsets, each replicate PCR was loaded with 200 to 250 ng genomic DNA, equivalent to approximately 27,000 T cell genomes. Purified libraries were quantified with a Qubit 3.0 fluorometer, sized on a Bioanalyzer 2100, and re-quantified with the KAPA Library Quantification kit. Every immunoSEQ 96-well plate was sequenced on a separate single-read 150-cycle Illumina NextSeq 550 flow cell. Per the authors' processing: Because the immunoSEQ output held only junctional sequences and lacked quality scores, the filtering could not match the filtering applied to full-length reads. To assign V/J genes and CDR3, sequences were annotated using PyIR, a Python wrapper for IgBLAST v1.9, with IMGT germline references. Reads were filtered out if the reads had weak V/J assignments (E-value above 1e-6), no CDR3, stop codons, out-of-frame junctions, or ambiguous translated residues. V3J clonotypes were defined as sequences sharing the same inferred V gene, J gene, and CDR3 amino acid sequence. Percentage overlap between repertoires was calculated by dividing the number of shared unique clonotypes by the size of the smaller repertoire. Repertoire richness was assessed with RTK rarefaction, the Chao1 estimator, and Recon v2.1 estimates of unobserved clonotypes. Generation probabilities for all TCRbeta clonotypes obtained by the gDNA method from a handful of donors were computed using OLGA. Imported from immuneACCESS, the table was reduced by TCRdb to in-frame sequences with V and J called. These copies leave out some clones; in studies compared against another copy, an unresolved V gene accounts for under half, and the cause of the remainder is not known. The V and J calls and the clone size are those of that table, but D and trimming were determined from the DNA. The sample has around 720,000 clones on record, around 73% of them singletons. The leading ten clones occupy around 1.8% of the sample.

The CDR3, cysteine through phenylalanine, is 15 amino acids long. CDR3 DNA is the only sequence kept; it has 45 bases, read in frame from the first base. Relative to germline, V is 6 bases shorter and J is 6 bases shorter, with 18 bases between their ends. CDR1 and CDR2 are drawn from the germline V gene: SNHLY, FYNNEI. This receptor was identified in a woman aged 30 to 39 in good health. The sequenced sample consisted of memory CD4+ T cells sorted from blood. What this sample's cell subset or site label stands for: CD45RA-negative fraction. The chain is made from TRBV2 and TRBJ1-5; the D gene is perhaps TRBD1, from 6 matching bases. The CDR3 is CASSGGGGRSQPQHF. The DNA sequence is TGTGCCAGCAGCGGAGGGGGGGGGAGGAGTCAGCCCCAGCATTTT.